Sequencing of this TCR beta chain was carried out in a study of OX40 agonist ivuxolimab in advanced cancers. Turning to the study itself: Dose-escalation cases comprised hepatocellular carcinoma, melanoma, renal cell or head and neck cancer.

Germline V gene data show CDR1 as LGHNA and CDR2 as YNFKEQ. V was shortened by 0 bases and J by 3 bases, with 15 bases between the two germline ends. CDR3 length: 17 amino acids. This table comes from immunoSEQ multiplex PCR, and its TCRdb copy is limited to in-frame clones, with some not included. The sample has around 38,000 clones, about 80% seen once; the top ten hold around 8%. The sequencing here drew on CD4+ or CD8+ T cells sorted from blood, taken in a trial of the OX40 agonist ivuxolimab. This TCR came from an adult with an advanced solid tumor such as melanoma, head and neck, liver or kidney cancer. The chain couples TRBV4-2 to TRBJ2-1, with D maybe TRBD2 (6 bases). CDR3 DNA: TGTGCCAGCAGCCAAGATCTCATGGGGGGACTCTACAATGAGCAGTTCTTC. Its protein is CASSQDLMGGLYNEQFF.